Listed below are T cell receptor beta chains from one sample, sequenced in a study of blood T cell repertoires in COVID-19. Measured with immunoSEQ multiplex PCR; TCRdb has only the in-frame clones, and not every one. This sample has about 240,000 clones; around four fifths occur once, and the top ten carry around 12%. The sequencing input was peripheral blood. The receptors shown here come from a woman aged 55-75 years with active or convalescent COVID-19. The CDR3 runs from the conserved cysteine through the conserved F or W. Fields, in order: V gene, D gene, CDR3 protein. A D gene is named only where the DNA matches it firmly.

V gene: TRBV5-6
D gene: NA
CDR3 protein: CASSLIPGHPERLYEQYF

V gene: TRBV4-1
D gene: TRBD1
CDR3 protein: CASSEQGAGVNSPLHF

V gene: TRBV29-1
D gene: NA
CDR3 protein: CSVQPQGSMNTEAFF

V gene: TRBV3-1/TRBV3-2
D gene: TRBD2
CDR3 protein: CASSPSSGGSHNEQFF

V gene: TRBV12-3/TRBV12-4
D gene: NA
CDR3 protein: CASAPQVSNEQFF

V gene: TRBV19
D gene: NA
CDR3 protein: CASSVPRDLRGYTF

V gene: TRBV7-9
D gene: NA
CDR3 protein: CASSLAQGFGYTF

V gene: TRBV4-3
D gene: TRBD1
CDR3 protein: CASSQHDRAGELFF

V gene: TRBV3-1/TRBV3-2
D gene: NA
CDR3 protein: CASSQRRGPGYEQYF

V gene: TRBV7-9
D gene: NA
CDR3 protein: CASTTERLGAFF